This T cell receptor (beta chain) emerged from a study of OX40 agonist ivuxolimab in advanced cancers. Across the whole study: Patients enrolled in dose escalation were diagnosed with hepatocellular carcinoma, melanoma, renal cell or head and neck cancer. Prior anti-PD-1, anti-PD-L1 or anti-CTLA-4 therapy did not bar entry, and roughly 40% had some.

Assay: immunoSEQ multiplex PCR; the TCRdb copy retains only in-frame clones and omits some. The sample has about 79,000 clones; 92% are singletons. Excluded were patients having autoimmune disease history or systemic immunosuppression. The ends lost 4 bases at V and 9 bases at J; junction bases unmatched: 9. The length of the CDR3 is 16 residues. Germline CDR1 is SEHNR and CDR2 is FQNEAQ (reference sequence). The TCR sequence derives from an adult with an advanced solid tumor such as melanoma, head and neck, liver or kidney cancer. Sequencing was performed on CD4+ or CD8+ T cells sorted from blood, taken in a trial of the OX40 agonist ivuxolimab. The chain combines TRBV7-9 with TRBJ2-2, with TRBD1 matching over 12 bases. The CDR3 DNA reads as TGTGCCAGCAGCTCGGGACAGGGGGCTACTACAAGGGAGCTGTTTTTT. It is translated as CASSSGQGATTRELFF.